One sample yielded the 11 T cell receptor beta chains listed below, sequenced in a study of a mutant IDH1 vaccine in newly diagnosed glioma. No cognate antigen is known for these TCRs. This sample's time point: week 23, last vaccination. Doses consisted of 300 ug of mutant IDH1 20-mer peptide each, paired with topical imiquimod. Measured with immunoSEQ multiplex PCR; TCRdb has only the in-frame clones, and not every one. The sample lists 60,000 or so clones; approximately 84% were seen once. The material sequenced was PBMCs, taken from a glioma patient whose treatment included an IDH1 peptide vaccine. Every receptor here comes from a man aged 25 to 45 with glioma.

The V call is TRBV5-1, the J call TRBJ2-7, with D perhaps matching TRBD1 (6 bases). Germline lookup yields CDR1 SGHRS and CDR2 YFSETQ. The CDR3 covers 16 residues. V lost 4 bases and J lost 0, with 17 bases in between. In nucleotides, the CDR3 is TGCGCCAGCAGCACCCCCGGTCAGGGGAGCTCCTACGAGCAGTACTTC. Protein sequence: CASSTPGQGSSYEQYF.

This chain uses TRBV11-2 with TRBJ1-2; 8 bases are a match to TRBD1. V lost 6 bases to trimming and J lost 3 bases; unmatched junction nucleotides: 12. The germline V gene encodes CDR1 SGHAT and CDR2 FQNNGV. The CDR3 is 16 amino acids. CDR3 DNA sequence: TGTGCCAGCAGGGGTTGGAATCAGGGGGCAGACTATGGCTACACCTTC. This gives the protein CASRGWNQGADYGYTF.

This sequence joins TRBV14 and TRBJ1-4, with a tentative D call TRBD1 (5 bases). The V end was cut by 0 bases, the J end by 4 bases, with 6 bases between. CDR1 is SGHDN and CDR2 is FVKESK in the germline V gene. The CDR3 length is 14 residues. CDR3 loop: CASSQDRVNEKLFF. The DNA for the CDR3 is TGTGCCAGCAGCCAAGACAGGGTTAATGAAAAACTGTTTTTT.

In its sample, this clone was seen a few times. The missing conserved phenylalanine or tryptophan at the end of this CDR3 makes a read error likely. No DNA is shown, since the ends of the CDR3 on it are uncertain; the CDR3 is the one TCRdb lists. The CDR3 is CASFPQIVRDRNI. The rearrangement joins TRBV19 to TRBJ1-2; the tabulated D call, TRBD1, remains unverified against the DNA. The V gene's germline CDR1 is LNHDA and CDR2 SQIVND (reference sequence). Inclusive of both ends, the CDR3 amounts to 13 amino acids.

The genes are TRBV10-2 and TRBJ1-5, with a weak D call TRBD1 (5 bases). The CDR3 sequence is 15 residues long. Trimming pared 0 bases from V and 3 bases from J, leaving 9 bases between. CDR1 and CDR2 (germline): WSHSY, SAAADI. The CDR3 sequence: CASSESGANNQPQHF. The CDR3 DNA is TGCGCCAGCAGTGAGTCCGGGGCTAACAATCAGCCCCAGCATTTT.

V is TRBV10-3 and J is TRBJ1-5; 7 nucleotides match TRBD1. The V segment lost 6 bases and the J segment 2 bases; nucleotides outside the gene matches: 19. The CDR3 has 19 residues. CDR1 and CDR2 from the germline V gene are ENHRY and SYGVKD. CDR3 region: CAISPQVLMGQGGNQPQHF. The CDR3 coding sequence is TGTGCCATCAGCCCGCAAGTCCTAATGGGGCAGGGGGGCAATCAGCCCCAGCATTTT.

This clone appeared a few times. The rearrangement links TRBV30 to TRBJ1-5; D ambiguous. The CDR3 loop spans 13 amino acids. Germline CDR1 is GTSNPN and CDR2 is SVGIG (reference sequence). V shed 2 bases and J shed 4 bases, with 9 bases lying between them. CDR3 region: CAWSPDTNQPQHF. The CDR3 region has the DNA TGTGCCTGGAGTCCCGACACAAATCAGCCCCAGCATTTT. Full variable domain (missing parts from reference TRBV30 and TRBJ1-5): SQTIHQWPATLVQPVGSPLSLECTVEGTSNPNLYWYRQAAGRGLQLLFYSVGIGQISSEVPQNLSASRPQDRQFILSSKKLLLSDSGFYLCAWSPDTNQPQHFGDGTRLSIL.

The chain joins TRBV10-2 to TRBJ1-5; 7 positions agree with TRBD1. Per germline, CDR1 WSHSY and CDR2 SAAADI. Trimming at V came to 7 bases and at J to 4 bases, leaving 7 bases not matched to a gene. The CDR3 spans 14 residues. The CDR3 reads CASKAGGRNQPQHF. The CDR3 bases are TGCGCCAGCAAAGCAGGGGGTCGGAATCAGCCCCAGCATTTT.

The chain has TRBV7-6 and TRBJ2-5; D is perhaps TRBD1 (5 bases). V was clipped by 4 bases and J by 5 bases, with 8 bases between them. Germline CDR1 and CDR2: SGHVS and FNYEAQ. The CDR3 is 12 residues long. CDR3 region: CASSSAGETQYF. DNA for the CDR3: TGTGCCAGCAGCTCGGCAGGGGAGACCCAGTACTTC.

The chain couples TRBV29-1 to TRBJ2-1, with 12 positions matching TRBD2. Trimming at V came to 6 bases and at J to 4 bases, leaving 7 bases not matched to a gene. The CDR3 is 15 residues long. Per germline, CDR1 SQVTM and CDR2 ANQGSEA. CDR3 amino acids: CSVDGLAGSYNEQFF. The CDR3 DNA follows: TGCAGCGTGGACGGACTAGCGGGGTCTTACAATGAGCAGTTCTTC.

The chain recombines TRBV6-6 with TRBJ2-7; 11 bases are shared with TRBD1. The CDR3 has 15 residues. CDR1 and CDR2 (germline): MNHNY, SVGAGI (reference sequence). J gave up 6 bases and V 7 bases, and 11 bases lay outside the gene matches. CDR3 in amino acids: CASTRTGTGGLEQYF. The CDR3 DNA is TGTGCCAGCACCCGAACCGGGACAGGGGGTCTCGAGCAGTACTTC.